The sequence of this T cell receptor (beta chain) was determined in a study of siplizumab effects on memory and regulatory T cells. Clones were read by immunoSEQ multiplex PCR, and TCRdb kept only the in-frame ones, dropping some. The data contain 100,000 or so clones, more than 85% of them singletons. Germline V gene lookup returns CDR1 SQVTM and CDR2 ANQGSEA. V was pared by 0 bases and J by 9 bases, with 11 bases between. The CDR3 is made up of 12 amino acids. The receptor comes from a human donor in good health. This chain uses TRBV29-1 with TRBJ1-1; D is uncertain. Sequenced material: CD4+ T cells sorted from blood. This chain's CDR3 is CSVEEKTSQAFF. DNA of the CDR3: TGCAGCGTTGAAGAAAAGACAAGCCAAGCTTTCTTT.